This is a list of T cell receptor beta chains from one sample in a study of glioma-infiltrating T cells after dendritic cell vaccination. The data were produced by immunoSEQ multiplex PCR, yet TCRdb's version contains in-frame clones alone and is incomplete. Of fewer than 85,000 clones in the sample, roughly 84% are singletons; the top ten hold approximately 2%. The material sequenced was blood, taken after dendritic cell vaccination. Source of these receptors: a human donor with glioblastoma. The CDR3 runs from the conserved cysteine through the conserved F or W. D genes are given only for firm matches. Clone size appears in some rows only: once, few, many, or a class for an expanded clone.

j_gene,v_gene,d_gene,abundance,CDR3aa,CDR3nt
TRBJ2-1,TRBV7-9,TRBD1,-,CASSPPPGQGPGQGEFF,TGTGCCAGCAGCCCCCCCCCGGGACAGGGACCGGGGCAGGGGGAGTTCTTC
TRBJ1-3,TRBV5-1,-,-,CASSREVTPGNTIYF,TGCGCCAGCAGCCGAGAGGTAACTCCTGGAAACACCATATATTTT
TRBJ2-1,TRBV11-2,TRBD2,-,CASSLAGGSYNEQFF,TGTGCCAGCAGCTTAGCGGGAGGCTCCTACAATGAGCAGTTCTTC
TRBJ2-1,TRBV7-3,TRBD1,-,CASGTDNEQFF,TGTGCCAGCGGGACAGACAATGAGCAGTTCTTC
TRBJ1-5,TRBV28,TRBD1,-,CASRSAGTGVAQPQHF,TGTGCCAGCAGGTCAGCCGGGACAGGGGTCGCTCAGCCCCAGCATTTT
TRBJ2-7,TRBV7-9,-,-,CASSLDLRSYEQYF,TGTGCCAGCAGCTTAGATCTCCGCTCCTACGAGCAGTACTTC
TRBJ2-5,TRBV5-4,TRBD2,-,CASSLTSGGEETQYF,TGTGCCAGCAGCCTGACTAGCGGGGGGGAAGAGACCCAGTACTTC
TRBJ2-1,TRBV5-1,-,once,CASAPDGGPYNEQFF,TGCGCCAGCGCCCCGGACGGGGGACCCTACAATGAGCAGTTCTTC
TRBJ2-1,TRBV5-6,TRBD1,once,CASSLNPRDRGYNEQFF,TGTGCCAGCAGCTTGAATCCCCGGGACAGGGGCTACAATGAGCAGTTCTTC
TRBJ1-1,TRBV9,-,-,CASSGSRGTEAFF,TGTGCCAGCTCCGGGAGTCGTGGCACTGAAGCTTTCTTT
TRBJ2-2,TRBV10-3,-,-,CAIRKQGPNTGELFF,TGTGCCATCAGGAAACAGGGACCGAACACCGGGGAGCTGTTTTTT
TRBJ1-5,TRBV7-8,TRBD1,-,CASSLSLRGQSGQPQHF,TGTGCCAGCTCCCTTTCCCTCAGGGGGCAAAGTGGCCAGCCCCAGCATTTT
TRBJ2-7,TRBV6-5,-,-,CATSAGLAPYEQYF,TGTGCCACCTCGGCCGGACTGGCGCCCTACGAGCAGTACTTC
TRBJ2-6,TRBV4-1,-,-,CASSQDPVPSSGANVLTF,TGCGCCAGCAGCCAAGATCCTGTGCCTAGCTCTGGGGCCAACGTCCTGACTTTC
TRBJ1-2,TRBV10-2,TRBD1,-,CASTPRQGASDYGYTF,TGCGCCAGCACTCCGAGGCAGGGGGCCTCGGACTATGGCTACACCTTC
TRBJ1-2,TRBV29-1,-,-,CSAYGENYGYTF,TGCAGCGCCTACGGTGAAAACTATGGCTACACCTTC
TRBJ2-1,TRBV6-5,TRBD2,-,CASRASGERYNEQFF,TGTGCCAGCAGGGCTAGCGGGGAACGTTACAATGAGCAGTTCTTC
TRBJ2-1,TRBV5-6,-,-,CASSWPPGGLDNEQFF,TGTGCCAGCAGCTGGCCCCCGGGGGGCCTCGACAATGAGCAGTTCTTC
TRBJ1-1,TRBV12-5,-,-,CASGRTLNTEAFF,TGTGCTAGTGGCCGGACACTTAACACTGAAGCTTTCTTT
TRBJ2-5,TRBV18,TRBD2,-,CASSPPGLAGETQYF,TGTGCCAGCTCACCCCCGGGACTAGCGGGAGAGACCCAGTACTTC
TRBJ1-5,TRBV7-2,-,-,CASSLVSGVDQPQHF,TGTGCCAGCAGCTTAGTATCAGGGGTAGATCAGCCCCAGCATTTT
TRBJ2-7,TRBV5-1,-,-,CASGKGGGQGYEQYF,TGCGCCAGCGGGAAAGGGGGGGGGCAAGGGTACGAGCAGTACTTC
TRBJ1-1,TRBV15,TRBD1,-,CATSDGTVNTEAFF,TGTGCCACCAGCGATGGGACAGTAAACACTGAAGCTTTCTTT
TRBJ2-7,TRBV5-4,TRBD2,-,CASSFRLAGTPSYEQYF,TGTGCCAGCAGCTTCAGACTAGCGGGAACCCCCTCCTACGAGCAGTACTTC
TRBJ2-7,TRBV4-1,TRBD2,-,CASSQGYIAGGYEQYF,TGCGCCAGCAGCCAAGGGTATATAGCGGGAGGATACGAGCAGTACTTC
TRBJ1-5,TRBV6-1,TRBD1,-,CASSRDRDDNQPQHF,TGTGCCAGCAGTAGGGACAGGGATGACAATCAGCCCCAGCATTTT